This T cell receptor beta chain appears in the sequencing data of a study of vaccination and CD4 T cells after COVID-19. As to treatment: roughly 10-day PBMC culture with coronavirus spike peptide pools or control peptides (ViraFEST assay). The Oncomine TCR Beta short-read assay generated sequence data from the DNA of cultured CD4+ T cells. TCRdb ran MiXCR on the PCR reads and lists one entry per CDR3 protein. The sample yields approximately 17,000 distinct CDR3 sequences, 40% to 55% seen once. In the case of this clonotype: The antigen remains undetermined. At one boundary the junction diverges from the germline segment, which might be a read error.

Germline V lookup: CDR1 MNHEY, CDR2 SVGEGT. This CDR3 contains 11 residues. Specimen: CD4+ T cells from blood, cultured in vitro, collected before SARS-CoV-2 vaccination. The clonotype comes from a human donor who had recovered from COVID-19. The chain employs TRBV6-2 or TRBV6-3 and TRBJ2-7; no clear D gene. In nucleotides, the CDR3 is TGTGCCAGCAGTTACTCCGACGAGCAGTACTTC. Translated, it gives CASSYSDEQYF.